The 21 T cell receptor beta chains below were found in one sample sequenced in a study of cytomegalovirus exposure and HLA in healthy donors (dated by TCRdb to about 2017). Library prep was done by the immunoSEQ multiplex PCR assay. A mixture of 60 forward primers for TCR Vbeta segments and 13 reverse primers for TCR Jbeta segments was used in the multiplex PCR. In TCRdb, the immuneACCESS table is reduced to in-frame sequences with V and J assigned. These tables do not hold every clone; where another copy was compared, an unresolved V gene accounts for under half, and the others remain unexplained. This sample is represented by about 180,000 clones; roughly 82% of them were singletons. Together, the top ten hold about 1.6% of the sample. Sequencing input: PBMCs. These TCRs come from a man aged 35-49 years in good health and CMV-seronegative.

The CDR3 region has the DNA TGTGCCAGCAGCGCGGAGGGCACCGGGGAGCTGTTTTTT. Translation: CASSAEGTGELFF. The chain recombines TRBV7-2 with TRBJ2-2; TRBD2 is a possible D gene (6 bases). The CDR3 totals 13 residues. The V end lost 5 bases, the J end lost 4 bases, and 8 bases lay between the germline ends. The germline gives CDR1 SGHTA, CDR2 FQGNSA.

The V and J genes are TRBV4-3 and TRBJ2-1; 9 nucleotides align to TRBD2. Germline CDR1 reads LGHNA; CDR2 reads YSLEER. Trimming cost V 0 bases and J 10 bases; bases outside gene matches: 10. This CDR3 has 16 residues. The CDR3 region is CASSQDLAGGRGEQFF. The CDR3 region has the DNA TGCGCCAGCAGCCAAGATCTGGCGGGAGGGCGGGGGGAGCAGTTCTTC.

With respect to this clone: Additional DNA sequences in this sample encode the identical CDR3. The chain combines TRBV28 with TRBJ2-3; D remains unclear. Germline-derived CDR1 and CDR2 are MDHEN and SYDVKM. V was shortened by 4 bases and J by 2 bases, with 4 bases between the two germline ends. This CDR3 has 12 residues. CDR3 in DNA: TGTGCCAGCAGTTCTTACACAGATACGCAGTATTTT. It is translated as CASSSYTDTQYF.

The chain uses TRBV19 and TRBJ1-4; D gene unclear. The CDR3 has 14 amino acids. The V gene's germline CDR1 is LNHDA and CDR2 SQIVND (reference sequence). Trimming left V 6 bases short and J 0 bases short, with 8 bases between. The chain's CDR3 is CASRAPATNEKLFF. CDR3 in DNA: TGTGCCAGTAGAGCCCCCGCAACTAATGAAAAACTGTTTTTT.

This chain connects TRBV27 to TRBJ1-1; D perhaps matches TRBD1 (5 bases). The V end lost 5 bases, the J end lost 0 bases, and 7 bases lay between the germline ends. The CDR3 contains 13 residues. Per the germline V gene, CDR1 is MNHEY and CDR2 is SMNVEV (reference sequence). Written as DNA, the CDR3 is TGTGCCAGCAGTGTCAGGGTGAACACTGAAGCTTTCTTT. The encoded protein is CASSVRVNTEAFF.

The chain joins TRBV5-1 to TRBJ2-1; 9 bases agree with TRBD2. The germline CDR1 and CDR2 sequences are SGHRS and YFSETQ. The CDR3 is made up of 14 amino acids. V trimming: 0 bases; J trimming: 9 bases; junction bases outside the gene matches: 4. The CDR3 loop is CASSLALAGFEQFF. CDR3 DNA: TGCGCCAGCAGCTTGGCGCTAGCGGGATTTGAGCAGTTCTTC. The full variable domain, in which reference TRBV5-1 and TRBJ2-1 provide the parts outside the CDR3, is KAGVTQTPRYLIKTRGQQVTLSCSPISGHRSVSWYQQTPGQGLQFLFEYFSETQRNKGNFPGRFSGRQFSNSRSEMNVSTLELGDSALYLCASSLALAGFEQFFGPGTRLTVL.

The chain employs TRBV30 and TRBJ2-6, with a possible D match to TRBD1 (5 bases). V was trimmed by 3 bases and J by 2 bases, leaving 5 bases between them. The germline V gene has CDR1 GTSNPN and CDR2 SVGIG (reference sequence). The CDR3 is 13 amino acids. This CDR3 is CAWRTAGANVLTF. CDR3 DNA sequence: TGTGCCTGGAGGACAGCTGGGGCCAACGTCCTGACTTTC.

V is TRBV25-1 and J is TRBJ1-1, with D tentatively TRBD1 (6 bases). CDR3 length: 16 residues. Deletions cut 4 bases from V and 0 bases from J, with 15 bases between. Germline loops: CDR1 MGHDK, CDR2 SYGVNS. The CDR3 region is CASSVAGAGMNTEAFF. In DNA, the CDR3 is TGTGCCAGCAGTGTGGCGGGGGCTGGGATGAACACTGAAGCTTTCTTT.

This chain links TRBV5-1 with TRBJ1-2; TRBD1 matches at 8 bases. Germline CDR1 and CDR2: SGHRS and YFSETQ. V lost 3 bases and J lost 8; bases outside the gene matches: 6. The CDR3 has 13 amino acids. In DNA form, the CDR3 reads TGCGCCAGCAGCTACACGGACAGGGAAGGCTACACCTTC. Its translation: CASSYTDREGYTF. Together with reference TRBV5-1 and TRBJ1-2, the CDR3 gives the full variable domain: KAGVTQTPRYLIKTRGQQVTLSCSPISGHRSVSWYQQTPGQGLQFLFEYFSETQRNKGNFPGRFSGRQFSNSRSEMNVSTLELGDSALYLCASSYTDREGYTFGSGTRLTVV.

The V gene is TRBV5-3, the J gene TRBJ2-1, with 14 bases identical to TRBD2. Being an ORF, TRBV5-3 has a function that is uncertain. J was trimmed by 8 bases and V by 4 bases; bases with no gene match: 11. The CDR3 is made up of 17 amino acids. CDR3 loop: CARSVSGTSGRIHEQFF. DNA of the CDR3: TGTGCCAGAAGCGTATCCGGGACTAGCGGGAGAATTCATGAGCAGTTCTTC.

This clone was recorded once. The junction differs from germline at one of its ends, possibly a read error. The chain is built from TRBV9 and TRBJ2-2; 12 bases map to TRBD2. From germline, CDR1 is SGDLS and CDR2 YYNGEE. This CDR3 has 19 amino acids. The CDR3 protein is CTSSVDPSGRVTNTGELFF. CDR3 DNA sequence: TGTACCAGCAGCGTAGACCCTAGCGGGAGGGTTACTAACACCGGGGAGCTGTTTTTT.

The gene calls are TRBV4-1 and TRBJ2-7; TRBD1 agrees at 8 bases. The J segment lost 4 bases and the V segment lost 1 base, leaving 6 bases of the junction unmatched. In germline, CDR1 is MGHRA, CDR2 YSYEKL. The CDR3 has 15 amino acids. The CDR3, as DNA: TGCGCCAGCAGCCAAGGTCCGGACAGGGTATACGAGCAGTACTTC. It specifies CASSQGPDRVYEQYF.

The V gene is TRBV4-3, the J gene TRBJ2-7; tentative D call: TRBD2 (5 bases). The CDR3 has 14 amino acids. Germline V gene data show CDR1 as LGHNA and CDR2 as YSLEER. Trimming stripped 3 bases from V and 6 bases from J, with 15 bases between. In nucleotides, the CDR3 is TGCGCCAGCAGCCAGATCAATGTAGGAGGCGAGCAGTACTTC. Its protein product is CASSQINVGGEQYF.

J is TRBJ2-7 and V is TRBV7-2; 8 bases are a match to TRBD1. Germline V gene lookup returns CDR1 SGHTA and CDR2 FQGNSA. There are 15 residues in the CDR3. Trimming at V came to 4 bases and at J to 5 bases, leaving 10 bases not matched to a gene. The CDR3 spells CASSSDRASSNEQYF. The CDR3 DNA reads TGTGCCAGCAGCTCGGACAGGGCCAGTTCCAACGAGCAGTACTTC.

The chain recombines TRBV5-1 with TRBJ2-1; 8 bases are a match to TRBD2. The CDR3 has 16 amino acids. Looked up from germline, CDR1 is SGHRS and CDR2 is YFSETQ. With 4 bases clipped from V and 4 bases from J, the junction kept 10 bases outside the gene matches. The CDR3 DNA reads as TGCGCCAGCAGCCCCCGGGAGTTAGCGGGATACAATGAGCAGTTCTTC. Encoded protein: CASSPRELAGYNEQFF.

The J gene is TRBJ2-1, the V gene TRBV28; 10 nucleotides match TRBD2. CDR3 length: 14 amino acids. V lost 5 bases to trimming and J lost 5 bases; unmatched junction nucleotides: 3. Germline V CDR1 and CDR2: MDHEN, SYDVKM. CDR3 sequence: CASSGTSVHNEQFF. The CDR3 bases are TGTGCCAGCAGTGGGACTAGCGTACACAATGAGCAGTTCTTC.

This chain uses TRBV5-1 with TRBJ2-2, with 11 nucleotides matching TRBD2. Germline V gene sequence: CDR1 SGHRS, CDR2 YFSETQ. The trim removed 7 bases at V and 6 bases at J, leaving 8 bases unmatched. The CDR3 length is 15 residues. CDR3 amino acids: CASSGLAGGAGELFF. The CDR3 DNA is TGCGCCAGCTCGGGGCTAGCGGGAGGCGCCGGGGAGCTGTTTTTT.

V gene TRBV7-9 combines with J gene TRBJ2-1; possible D gene TRBD1, 5 bases. CDR3 size: 15 residues. Trimming stripped 5 bases from V and 7 bases from J, with 18 bases between. Germline V gene data show CDR1 as SEHNR and CDR2 as FQNEAQ (reference sequence). CDR3 sequence reads: CASSPGQTARNEQFF. The CDR3 DNA reads as TGTGCCAGCAGCCCTGGACAAACCGCGAGGAATGAGCAGTTCTTC.

J is TRBJ1-2 and V is TRBV27, with D maybe TRBD1 (6 bases). Germline CDR1 reads MNHEY; CDR2 reads SMNVEV (reference sequence). V was cut by 5 bases and J by 4 bases, with 17 bases left in between. The CDR3 runs 15 residues. The CDR3 nucleotides are TGTGCCAGCAGTCGCGGGGCGGGGGGCACCTATGGCTACACCTTC. It translates to CASSRGAGGTYGYTF.

This clone was picked up a small number of times. The rearrangement joins TRBV11-2 to TRBJ2-1; D gene uncertain. V lost 0 bases, J lost 7 bases, and 13 bases lay in between. The CDR3 length is 15 residues. Germline CDR1 and CDR2: SGHAT and FQNNGV. The CDR3 loop is CASSLERSSRNEQFF. The CDR3 region has the DNA TGTGCCAGCAGCTTAGAGAGGTCTAGTAGAAATGAGCAGTTCTTC.

The gene calls are TRBV5-1 and TRBJ2-7; 12 bases agree with TRBD2. CDR1 is SGHRS, CDR2 YFSETQ, per germline. J lost 2 bases, V lost 0 bases, and 12 bases had no gene match. This CDR3 comprises 19 residues. The CDR3 loop is CASSLDVRTSGTRTYEQYF. The CDR3 DNA follows: TGCGCCAGCAGCTTGGATGTTCGGACTAGCGGGACGAGGACCTACGAGCAGTACTTC.